This T cell receptor (beta chain) was retrieved from a study of regulatory T cells in long-lasting Graves disease. Specified time point: newly diagnosed GD, antithyroid drugs for less than 3 months. PBMCs provided the RNA from which the TCR library was made. An endocrinology department located in Xi'an, China, was where the patients came from. CDR3-region Arm-PCR and iRepertoire HTBI primers produced the TCR beta libraries. TCRdb passed the multiplex PCR reads through MiXCR, listing each CDR3 protein once. The sample lists about 440,000 distinct CDR3 sequences; about 15% were seen once. This CDR3 region has 12 residues. CDR1 and CDR2 (germline): GTSNPN, SVGIG (reference sequence). V lost 8 bases and J 5 bases, leaving 13 bases between the germline ends. This clonotype has at least ten counts. This sample was also put to use in a study of T cells in Graves' hyperthyroidism and ophthalmopathy.

The chain combines TRBV30 with TRBJ2-1, with D perhaps assigned TRBD1 or TRBD2 (5 bases each). This clonotype originated in a woman aged 25 to 39 with Graves disease. The sequencing used peripheral blood mononuclear cells (PBMCs), collected at new diagnosis, from a patient treated with antithyroid drugs. The CDR3 loop reads CAQTEGNNEQFF. The CDR3 region has the DNA TGTGCCCAAACTGAGGGGAACAATGAGCAGTTCTTC.